This section outlines one T cell receptor beta chain sequence together with its context. Its antigen is not known. The CDR3 extends over 14 amino acids. Between the trimmed V and J ends, which lost 8 bases and 6 bases, there was a span of 17 bases. The germline gives CDR1 MNHEY, CDR2 SMNVEV (reference sequence). This sample was taken from a study of shared clonotypes between healthy human individuals. The authors ran the assay at deep level. The data were produced by immunoSEQ multiplex PCR, yet TCRdb's version contains in-frame clones alone and is incomplete. The sample comprises over 2 million clones, 80% to 95% of which are singletons, and 0.3% to 0.4% rests with the top ten. Whole-study results and caveats: Blood alone was sampled, and tissue repertoires likely differ. Naive subsets generally exceeded memory subsets in estimated richness. Although depth was large, rarefaction showed that sequencing of the sorted subsets was incomplete.

The sequence was collected from a man younger than 35 in good health. Some clones in this sample may be carry-over from other donors' samples. Specimen: naive CD4+ T cells from PBMCs. Subset noted: CD45RA+ positively selected. This rearrangement joins TRBV27 to TRBJ2-4, with D perhaps TRBD2 (7 bases). CDR3 nucleotides: TGTGCCAGCGGAAGGGGGGGAGTGGGAAACATTCAGTACTTC. Protein product: CASGRGGVGNIQYF.